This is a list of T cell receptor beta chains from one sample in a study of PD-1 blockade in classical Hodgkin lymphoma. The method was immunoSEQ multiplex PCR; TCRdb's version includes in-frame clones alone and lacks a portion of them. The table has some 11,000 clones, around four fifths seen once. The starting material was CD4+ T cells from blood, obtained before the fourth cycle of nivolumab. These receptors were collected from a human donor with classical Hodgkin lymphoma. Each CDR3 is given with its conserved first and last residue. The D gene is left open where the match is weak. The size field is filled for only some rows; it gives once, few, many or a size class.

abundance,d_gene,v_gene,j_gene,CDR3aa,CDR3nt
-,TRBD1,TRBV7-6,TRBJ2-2,CASSLRQGNTGELFF,TGTGCCAGCAGCTTACGACAGGGGAACACCGGGGAGCTGTTTTTT
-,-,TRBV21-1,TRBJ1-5,CASSNKSSDRYYSNQPQHF,TGTGCCAGCAGCAATAAGTCTTCGGACAGATACTATAGCAATCAGCCCCAGCATTTT
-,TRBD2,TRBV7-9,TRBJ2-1,CASSLVGLANNEQFF,TGTGCCAGCAGCTTAGTGGGACTAGCGAACAATGAGCAGTTCTTC
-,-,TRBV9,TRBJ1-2,CASSAPSDSSYTF,TGTGCCAGCAGCGCTCCATCGGACAGCAGCTACACCTTC
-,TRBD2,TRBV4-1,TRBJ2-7,CASSQDRAGARYEQYF,TGCGCCAGCAGCCAAGATCGAGCGGGAGCTCGGTACGAGCAGTACTTC
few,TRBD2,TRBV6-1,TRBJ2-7,CASTPRAGVYEQYF,TGTGCCAGCACCCCTCGAGCGGGAGTTTACGAGCAGTACTTC
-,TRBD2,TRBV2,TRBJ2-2,CASRAGVSGELFF,TGTGCCAGCAGAGCGGGAGTGAGCGGGGAGCTGTTTTTT
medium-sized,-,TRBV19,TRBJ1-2,CASNDAAYGYTF,TGTGCCAGTAACGACGCTGCCTATGGCTACACCTTC
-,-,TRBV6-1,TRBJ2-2,CASSAGRGARTGELFF,TGTGCCAGCAGTGCTGGGAGGGGGGCGCGGACCGGGGAGCTGTTTTTT
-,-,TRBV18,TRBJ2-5,CASSPISIARETQYF,TGTGCCAGCTCACCAATATCGATAGCTCGAGAGACCCAGTACTTC
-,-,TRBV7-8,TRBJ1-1,CASSYQRTNTEAFF,TGTGCCAGCAGCTACCAGAGGACGAACACTGAAGCTTTCTTT
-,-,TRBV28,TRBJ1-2,CASSLSSGVYGYTF,TGTGCCAGCAGTTTAAGCTCAGGGGTCTATGGCTACACCTTC
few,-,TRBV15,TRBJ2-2,CATSRDSGGAGELFF,TGTGCCACCAGCAGAGATTCTGGCGGGGCCGGGGAGCTGTTTTTT
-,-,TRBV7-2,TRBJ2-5,CASSPPGGRQETQYF,TGTGCCAGCAGCCCCCCGGGTGGGCGCCAAGAGACCCAGTACTTC
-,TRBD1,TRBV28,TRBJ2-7,CASRGTVYEQYF,TGTGCCAGCCGAGGGACAGTCTACGAGCAGTACTTC
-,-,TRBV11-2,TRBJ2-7,CASSPLTGDLYEQYF,TGTGCCAGCAGCCCCCTCACGGGGGACCTCTACGAGCAGTACTTC
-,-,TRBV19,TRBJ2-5,CASSKGEQETQYF,TGTGCCAGTAGTAAGGGGGAGCAAGAGACCCAGTACTTC
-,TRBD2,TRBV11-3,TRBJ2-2,CASSLSSGGRSGELFF,TGTGCCAGCAGCTTATCAAGCGGGGGAAGATCCGGGGAGCTGTTTTTT
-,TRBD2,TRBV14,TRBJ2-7,CASSPTPGLVSEQYF,TGTGCCAGCAGCCCTACTCCGGGACTAGTTTCCGAGCAGTACTTC
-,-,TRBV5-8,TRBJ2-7,CASSLWGTYEQYF,TGTGCCAGCAGCTTGTGGGGAACCTACGAGCAGTACTTC
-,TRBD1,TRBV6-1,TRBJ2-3,CASSPRDRNTDTQYF,TGTGCCAGCAGCCCCCGGGACAGAAATACAGATACGCAGTATTTT
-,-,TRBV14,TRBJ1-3,CASSQSAATSGNTIYF,TGTGCCAGCAGCCAAAGCGCAGCCACCTCTGGAAACACCATATATTTT
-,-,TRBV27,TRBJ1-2,CASSLSSGRYNYGYTF,TGTGCCAGCAGTTTATCTTCGGGACGGTATAACTATGGCTACACCTTC
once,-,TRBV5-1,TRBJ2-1,CASSLGGSSYNEQFF,TGCGCCAGCAGCTTGGGGGGGAGCTCCTACAATGAGCAGTTCTTC
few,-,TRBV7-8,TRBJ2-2,CASSLVETGRVRGELFF,TGTGCCAGCAGCTTAGTTGAAACAGGGAGAGTGCGCGGGGAGCTGTTTTTT
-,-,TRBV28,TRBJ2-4,CASSPLPQLDSNIQYF,TGTGCCAGCAGTCCCCTCCCCCAACTAGATTCGAACATTCAGTACTTC
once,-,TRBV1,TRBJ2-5,CTSRAGVGTQYF,TGCACCAGCAGAGCGGGGGTAGGGACCCAGTACTTC
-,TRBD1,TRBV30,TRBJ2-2,CACRQGFVTGELFF,TGTGCCTGCCGACAGGGCTTCGTCACCGGGGAGCTGTTTTTT
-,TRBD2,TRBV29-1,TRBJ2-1,CSVEAPLAGGGYNEQFF,TGCAGCGTTGAAGCTCCACTAGCGGGAGGGGGGTACAATGAGCAGTTCTTC
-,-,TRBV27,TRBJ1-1,CASSRSGGTEAFF,TGTGCCAGCAGCCGTTCGGGGGGCACTGAAGCTTTCTTT
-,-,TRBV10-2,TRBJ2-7,CASSDEILYEQYF,TGCGCCAGCAGTGATGAGATTTTATACGAGCAGTACTTC
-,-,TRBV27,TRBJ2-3,CASSSWSADTQYF,TGTGCCAGCAGTTCGTGGTCGGCAGATACGCAGTATTTT
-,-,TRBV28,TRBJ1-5,CASRGQMDQPQHF,TGTGCCAGCAGGGGGCAGATGGATCAGCCCCAGCATTTT
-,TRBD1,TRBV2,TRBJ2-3,CASSPWTWTGGTDTQYF,TGTGCCAGCAGTCCATGGACGTGGACAGGGGGCACAGATACGCAGTATTTT
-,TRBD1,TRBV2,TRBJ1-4,CATMSGTGSEKLFF,TGTGCCACCATGTCCGGGACAGGGAGTGAAAAACTGTTTTTT
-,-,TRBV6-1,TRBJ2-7,CASSERPVISYEQYF,TGTGCCAGCAGTGAACGACCCGTAATCTCCTACGAGCAGTACTTC
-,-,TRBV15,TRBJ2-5,CATSRDIWTPQETQYF,TGTGCCACCAGCAGAGATATTTGGACTCCTCAAGAGACCCAGTACTTC
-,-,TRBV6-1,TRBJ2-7,CASSELRVSYEQYF,TGTGCCAGCAGTGAACTTCGGGTTTCCTACGAGCAGTACTTC
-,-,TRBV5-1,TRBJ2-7,CASRDSSYEQYF,TGCGCCAGCAGGGACAGTTCCTACGAGCAGTACTTC
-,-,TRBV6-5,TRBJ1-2,CASSYSKPGYGYTF,TGTGCCAGCAGTTACTCGAAGCCAGGGTATGGCTACACCTTC
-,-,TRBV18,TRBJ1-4,CASSPLRTGTTNEKLFF,TGTGCCAGCTCACCACTTAGGACGGGTACAACTAATGAAAAACTGTTTTTT
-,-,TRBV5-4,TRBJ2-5,CASSIEDLQETQYF,TGTGCCAGCAGCATCGAGGACTTGCAAGAGACCCAGTACTTC
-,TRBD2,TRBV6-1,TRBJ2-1,CASSDPLAGEYDEQFF,TGTGCCAGCAGTGACCCCCTAGCGGGAGAGTACGATGAGCAGTTCTTC
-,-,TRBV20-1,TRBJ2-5,CSVAGETQYF,TGCAGTGTGGCGGGGGAGACCCAGTACTTC